Here is one TCR beta chain with its context. The data originate from a study of blood T cell repertoires in COVID-19. Looking at the study overall: Sites in the United States, Italy and Spain provided acute and convalescent COVID-19 samples. From T cells, B-cell-depleted T cells, or PBMCs came the material, which was cDNA or gDNA.

TCRdb's copy holds only in-frame clones and misses some; the assay was immunoSEQ multiplex PCR. The table has about 360,000 clones, more than 75% seen once; the top ten hold 1.3%. Participants had their cohort set by participant-reported clinical history. Germline values: CDR1 MGHRA, CDR2 YSYEKL. CDR3 size: 15 residues. Trimming took off 1 base at V and 2 bases at J, with 11 bases between the two ends. The receptor's source is a man under 40 who had recovered from COVID-19. V is TRBV4-1 and J is TRBJ1-2, with D perhaps TRBD1 (5 bases). Sequenced material: PBMCs or T cells enriched from blood (not recorded which). The CDR3 region has the DNA TGCGCCAGCAGCCAAGCGAAAGGGGCCAACTATGGCTACACCTTC. Translation gives CASSQAKGANYGYTF.